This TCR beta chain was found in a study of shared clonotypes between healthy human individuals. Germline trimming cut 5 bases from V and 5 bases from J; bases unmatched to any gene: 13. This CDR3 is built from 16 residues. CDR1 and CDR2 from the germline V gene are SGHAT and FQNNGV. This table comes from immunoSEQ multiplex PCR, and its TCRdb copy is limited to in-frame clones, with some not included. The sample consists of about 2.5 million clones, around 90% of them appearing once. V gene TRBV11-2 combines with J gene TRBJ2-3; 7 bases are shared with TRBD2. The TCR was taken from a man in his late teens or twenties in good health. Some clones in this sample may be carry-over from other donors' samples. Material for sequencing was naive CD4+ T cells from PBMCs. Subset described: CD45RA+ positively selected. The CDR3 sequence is CASSPRLASGGDTQYF. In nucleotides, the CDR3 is TGTGCCAGCAGCCCCCGACTAGCCTCGGGGGGAGATACGCAGTATTTT.